This TCR beta chain was sequenced in a study of blood T cell repertoires in COVID-19. How the authors handled the data: Amplification from reference gene primers served as the basis for estimated nucleated cell counts. Profiling relied on immunoSEQ multiplex PCR, and the TCRdb table lists in-frame clones only, not all of them. That table is the source of V, J and clone size, and D and trimming were worked out from the DNA. This table has tens of thousands of clones, roughly 87% appearing once. This CDR3 contains 13 residues. With 5 bases clipped from V and 7 bases from J, the junction kept 6 bases outside the gene matches. The germline V gene has CDR1 SGHDN and CDR2 FVKESK. This clone was seen a handful of times.

The chain is built from TRBV14 and TRBJ1-2; TRBD1 aligns across 8 bases. This clonotype originated in a man aged 45-65 years with acute or convalescent COVID-19. Material: peripheral blood. The CDR3 sequence is CASSNSGGIGYTF. The CDR3 DNA reads TGTGCCAGCAGCAATTCAGGGGGCATTGGCTACACCTTC.